This T cell receptor beta chain derives from a study of beta chain features in type 1 diabetes. Since all of the isolated RNA was reverse transcribed, expressed TCRB transcripts were what got sequenced. Clones were sequenced by immunoSEQ multiplex PCR, and TCRdb holds only the in-frame ones, with some missing. Of hundreds of thousands of clones listed, less than 20% are singletons. J lost 1 base, V lost 1 base, and 6 bases had no gene match. Per germline, CDR1 LGHNA and CDR2 YSLEER. This CDR3 region has 16 residues. This rearrangement joins TRBV4-3 to TRBJ2-5; 7 positions agree with TRBD1. The source of this sequence is a man in his late teens or twenties in good health. Source material: naive CD4+ T cells from blood. The CDR3 is CASSQVGRGPQETQYF. CDR3 nucleotides: TGCGCCAGCAGCCAAGTTGGAAGGGGGCCCCAAGAGACCCAGTACTTC.